This T cell receptor (beta chain) was recorded in a study of radiation and T cells in renal cell carcinoma. This clone was seen once. Its target is not known. TCRdb's table, derived via immunoSEQ multiplex PCR, lists solely in-frame clones and lacks some. The data hold approximately 83,000 clones, with around 81% observed a single time. Time point defined: blood 4 weeks post-SBRT, at nephrectomy. Treatment in this sample: 15 Gy SBRT to primary tumor, nephrectomy 4 weeks later. The study's findings and limits: Pretreatment tumor biopsies were lacking, so baseline clonotypes are unknown.

CDR1 and CDR2 from the germline V gene are SGHVS and FNYEAQ. CDR3 length: 12 residues. Deletions cut 5 bases from V and 10 bases from J, with 11 bases between. This clonotype originated in a man over 45 with renal cell carcinoma. The sample consisted of blood, taken from a patient whose treatment included radiotherapy and nephrectomy. This chain links TRBV7-6 with TRBJ1-4; D gene unclear. This CDR3 reads CASSPQWGKLFF. The CDR3 region has the DNA TGTGCCAGCAGCCCCCAGTGGGGAAAACTGTTTTTT.